This T cell receptor (beta chain) appears in the sequencing data of a study of beta chain features in type 1 diabetes. Whole-study context: The study found patients and healthy donors alike in age, gender and cell yields. Findings of the study overall: VDJ junctions from type 1 diabetes patients carried fewer insertions and larger deletions. In all four CD4+ subsets, TCRB CDR3 length was significantly, moderately reduced in type 1 diabetes.

The CDR3 contains 13 residues. CDR1 and CDR2 (germline): LNHDA, SQIVND (reference sequence). Trimming cost V 6 bases and J 3 bases, with 12 bases left between them. Turning to this clone: The antigen is not known.

The whole isolated RNA underwent reverse transcription, so sequencing captured expressed TCRB transcripts. Measured with immunoSEQ multiplex PCR; TCRdb has only the in-frame clones, and not every one. There are approximately 43,000 clones in the sample; around 63% occur only once, and more than 1.5% lies in the top ten. The sequence came from a man aged 25-40 years with type 1 diabetes. Some clones in this sample may be carry-over from other donors' samples. Sequencing was performed on Tregs from blood. The chain has TRBV19 and TRBJ2-7; a possible D gene is TRBD2 (6 bases). CDR3 residues: CASRGRGIYEQYF. The CDR3 DNA sequence: TGTGCCAGTAGGGGTCGGGGGATCTACGAGCAGTACTTC.